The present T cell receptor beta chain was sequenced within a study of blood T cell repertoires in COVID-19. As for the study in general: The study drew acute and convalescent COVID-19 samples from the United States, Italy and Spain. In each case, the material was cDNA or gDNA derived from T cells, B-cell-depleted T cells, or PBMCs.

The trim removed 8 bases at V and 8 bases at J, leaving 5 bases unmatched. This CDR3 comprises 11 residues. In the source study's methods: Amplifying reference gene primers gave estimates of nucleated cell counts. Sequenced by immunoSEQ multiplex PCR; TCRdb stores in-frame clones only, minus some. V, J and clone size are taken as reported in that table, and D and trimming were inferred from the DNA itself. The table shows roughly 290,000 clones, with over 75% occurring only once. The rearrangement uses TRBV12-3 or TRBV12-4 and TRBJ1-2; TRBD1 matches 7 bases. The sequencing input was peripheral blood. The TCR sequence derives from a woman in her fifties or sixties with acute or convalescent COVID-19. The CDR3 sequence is CASSDRDGYTF. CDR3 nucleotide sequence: TGTGCCAGCTCAGACAGGGACGGCTACACCTTC.